This T cell receptor beta chain originates from a study of blood T cell repertoires in COVID-19. In the study overall: The United States, Italy and Spain provided the acute and convalescent COVID-19 samples. PBMCs, B-cell-depleted T cells, or T cells provided the cDNA or gDNA that made up the material.

In the original processing: Nucleated cell counts were estimated from reference gene primer amplification. The assay was immunoSEQ multiplex PCR, and TCRdb's table has in-frame clones only and misses some. V and J calls and clone size follow that table, whereas D and trimming were derived from the DNA. Among 150,000 to 200,000 clones listed, 80% to 90% were seen once. V lost 5 bases, J lost 5 bases, and 12 bases lay in between. CDR3 length: 13 amino acids. Of note for this clone: This sample includes further DNA sequences coding for the same CDR3.

This sequence joins TRBV12-3 or TRBV12-4 and TRBJ1-1; maybe TRBD1 (5 bases). This TCR derives from a man aged 45-65 years with active or convalescent COVID-19. The sample comprised peripheral blood. The CDR3 is CASSLAGGTEAFF. DNA of the CDR3: TGTGCCAGCAGTCTCGCGGGGGGAACTGAAGCTTTCTTT.